This TCR beta chain came from a study of OX40 agonist ivuxolimab in advanced cancers. At the level of the study: Patients were treated with intravenous ivuxolimab, dosed at 0.01 to 10 mg/kg and infused every 2 weeks. A diagnosis of hepatocellular carcinoma, melanoma, renal cell or head and neck cancer was present in dose-escalation patients.

Sequencing used immunoSEQ multiplex PCR; TCRdb keeps in-frame clones, though not all of them. Here the sample spans 60,000 to 100,000 clones, around 94% being singletons. CDR1 is SQVTM and CDR2 is ANQGSEA in the germline V gene. V was clipped by 5 bases and J by 2 bases, with 9 bases between them. This CDR3 comprises 13 residues. The sampling schedule covered blood at baseline, cycle 4 day 1, and cycle 7 day 1. Study-wide results and caveats: Compared with others, partial responders at 0.1-3.0 mg/kg displayed clonal expansion among the lowest.

In regard to this clone: The antigen remains undetermined.

The TCR sequence derives from an adult with an advanced solid tumor such as melanoma, head and neck, liver or kidney cancer. The sequencing used CD4+ or CD8+ T cells sorted from blood, collected in a trial of the OX40 agonist ivuxolimab. The chain uses TRBV29-1 and TRBJ2-2; D uncertain. The CDR3 sequence is CSVLLQNTGELFF. As DNA, the CDR3 is TGCAGCGTTTTACTACAAAACACCGGGGAGCTGTTTTTT.